The present TCR beta chain was sequenced within a study of follicular helper T cells after annual influenza vaccination. Background on the study: Sampling occurred days 0, 7 and 28 after each influenza vaccination.

As to this clone: Its antigen is still unknown.

Profiling relied on immunoSEQ multiplex PCR, and the TCRdb table lists in-frame clones only, not all of them. The sample contains about 11,000 clones, 65% to 85% of which appear only once. Study-wide points: Day 7 ICOS+CD38+ clones were most often found later in ICOS-CD38- cTfh cells. Each annual vaccination recalled recurring oligoclonal ICOS+CD38+ cTfh clonotypes.

The V gene lost 7 bases and the J gene lost 8 bases, with 12 bases spanning the gap. The germline V gene encodes CDR1 DFQATT and CDR2 SNEGSKA (reference sequence). This CDR3 spans 11 amino acids. Each time point used about 40 to 100 mL of blood. The sequence derives from an adult who received the influenza vaccine. Sequences were derived from CXCR5- memory CD4+ T cells sorted from blood, sampled 6 weeks after influenza vaccination. The chain joins TRBV20-1 to TRBJ2-1; maybe TRBD1 (6 bases). In DNA, the CDR3 is TGCAGTGTTCCGAGGGGGTATGAGCAGTTCTTC. Translation gives CSVPRGYEQFF.